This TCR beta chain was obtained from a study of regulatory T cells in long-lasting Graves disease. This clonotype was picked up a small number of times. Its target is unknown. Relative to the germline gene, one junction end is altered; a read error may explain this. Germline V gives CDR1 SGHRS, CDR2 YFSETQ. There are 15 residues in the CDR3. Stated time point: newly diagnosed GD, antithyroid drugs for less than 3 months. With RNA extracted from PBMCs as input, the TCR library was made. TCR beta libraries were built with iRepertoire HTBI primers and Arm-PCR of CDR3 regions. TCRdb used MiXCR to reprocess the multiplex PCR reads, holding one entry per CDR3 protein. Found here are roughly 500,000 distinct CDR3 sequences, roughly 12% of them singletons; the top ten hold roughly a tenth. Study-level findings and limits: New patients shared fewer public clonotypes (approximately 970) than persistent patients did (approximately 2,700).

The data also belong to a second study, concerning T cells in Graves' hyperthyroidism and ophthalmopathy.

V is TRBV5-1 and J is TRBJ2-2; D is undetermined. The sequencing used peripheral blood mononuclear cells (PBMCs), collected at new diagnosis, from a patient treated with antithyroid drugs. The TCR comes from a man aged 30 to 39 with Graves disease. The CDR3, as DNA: TGCGCCAGCAACTTGGAGTCAGCCTACACCGGGGAGCTGTTTTTT. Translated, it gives CASNLESAYTGELFF.